This passage covers 11 T cell receptor beta chains from one sample sequenced in a study of T cells after yellow fever vaccination. TCRdb itself ran the 5' RACE reads through MiXCR, one entry per CDR3 protein. The table shows some 320,000 distinct CDR3 sequences, with about 8.7% occurring only once. Sequencing was performed on PBMCs, taken on the day of the first yellow fever vaccination. All receptors come from a man younger than 35 who received the YFV17D yellow fever vaccine.

The chain has TRBV7-2 and TRBJ2-5; TRBD1 or TRBD2 may be the D gene (6 bases each). The germline gives CDR1 SGHTA, CDR2 FQGNSA. Trimming removed 5 bases at V and 5 bases at J, with 18 bases between. This CDR3 spans 15 amino acids. As DNA, the CDR3 is TGTGCCAGCAGCCCCCGCTGGGGGGCCAGGGAGACCCAGTACTTC. It is translated as CASSPRWGARETQYF.

This clonotype was detected only a few times. This chain joins TRBV4-1 and TRBJ1-2, with 8 bases fitting TRBD1. CDR3 length: 14 residues. Germline V gene lookup returns CDR1 MGHRA and CDR2 YSYEKL. Trimming took 6 bases from V and 6 from J; bases not matched to a gene: 9. CDR3 coding DNA: TGCGCCAGCAGACCCACAGGGGGGGGGGATGGCTACACCTTC. Translated: CASRPTGGGDGYTF.

This chain joins TRBV7-6 and TRBJ2-2; 13 bases agree with TRBD2. Germline CDR1 SGHVS, CDR2 FNYEAQ. The CDR3 runs 19 residues. V gave up 5 bases and J gave up 7 bases; unmatched junction bases: 16. The chain's CDR3 is CASSRSAALAGGLDGELFF. As DNA, the CDR3 is TGTGCCAGCAGCCGGTCAGCGGCACTAGCGGGGGGGCTCGACGGGGAGCTGTTTTTT.

This rearrangement joins TRBV20-1 to TRBJ2-3; TRBD2 matches 11 bases. The V gene end was trimmed by 2 bases and the J gene end by 8 bases; junction bases not matched to a gene: 9. CDR1 and CDR2 (germline): DFQATT, SNEGSKA (reference sequence). This CDR3 is 15 amino acids long. The CDR3, as DNA: TGCAGTGCTAGATCTGGACTAGCGGGCCCCAGTACGCAGTATTTT. This codes for CSARSGLAGPSTQYF.

This clonotype showed up just a few times. The rearrangement links TRBV6-1 to TRBJ2-7; maybe TRBD1 (5 bases). V lost 6 bases and J lost 0, with 12 bases in between. From germline, CDR1 is MNHNS and CDR2 SASEGT. CDR3 size: 14 residues. CDR3 protein: CASSLGQSSYEQYV. CDR3 DNA sequence: TGTGCCAGCAGCCTTGGACAAAGCTCCTACGAGCAGTACGTC.

This clonotype appeared many times. The J gene is TRBJ1-5, the V gene TRBV5-1; D is possibly TRBD1 (5 bases). Trimming pared 4 bases from V and 10 bases from J, leaving 24 bases between. Per germline, CDR1 SGHRS and CDR2 YFSETQ. This CDR3 is 16 amino acids long. The CDR3 nucleotides read TGCGCCAGCAGCCTTGGAGACAGCCTGGGTTCTTCACCCCAGCATTTT. The encoded protein is CASSLGDSLGSSPQHF.

The CDR3 is CASSFRQGHQPQHF. In DNA, the CDR3 is TGTGCCAGCAGTTTTCGACAGGGACATCAGCCCCAGCATTTT. V and J are TRBV27 and TRBJ1-5; TRBD1 aligns across 7 bases. Germline assignment: CDR1 MNHEY and CDR2 SMNVEV (reference sequence). The CDR3 contains 14 residues. With 3 bases clipped from V and 5 bases from J, the junction kept 4 bases outside the gene matches.

This clonotype appeared a few times. The gene calls are TRBV24-1 and TRBJ2-5; 8 nucleotides match TRBD2. The CDR3 covers 15 residues. Looked up from germline, CDR1 is KGHDR and CDR2 is SFDVKD. The ends lost 4 bases at V and 1 base at J; junction bases unmatched: 4. DNA for the CDR3: TGTGCCACCAGTGACCCCGGGACTAGCCAAGAGACCCAGTACTTC. Its protein is CATSDPGTSQETQYF.

The chain combines TRBV20-1 with TRBJ1-3, with 7 positions matching TRBD1. Germline assignment: CDR1 DFQATT and CDR2 SNEGSKA (reference sequence). J gave up 4 bases and V 1 base, and 1 base lay outside the gene matches. This CDR3 spans 13 amino acids. CDR3 sequence reads: CSARAGGGNTIYF. CDR3 sequence (DNA): TGCAGTGCTAGAGCAGGGGGAGGAAACACCATATATTTT.

The rearrangement joins TRBV6-5 to TRBJ1-6; D remains ambiguous. Germline CDR1 MNHEY, CDR2 SVGAGI. The V end lost 0 bases, the J end lost 8 bases, and 8 bases lay between the germline ends. The CDR3 covers 14 residues. This CDR3 reads CASSYSGTHSPLHF. The DNA for the CDR3 is TGTGCCAGCAGTTACTCCGGCACGCATTCACCCCTCCACTTT.

This clonotype has just a few counts. The chain has TRBV7-6 and TRBJ2-2; 12 positions agree with TRBD2. Losses at the gene ends were 2 bases for V and 0 bases for J; bases not matched to a gene: 7. This CDR3 has 19 amino acids. In germline, CDR1 is SGHVS, CDR2 FNYEAQ. CDR3 coding DNA: TGTGCCAGCAGCTTACCCGGACTAGCGGGGCGAGCGAACACCGGGGAGCTGTTTTTT. The encoded protein is CASSLPGLAGRANTGELFF.